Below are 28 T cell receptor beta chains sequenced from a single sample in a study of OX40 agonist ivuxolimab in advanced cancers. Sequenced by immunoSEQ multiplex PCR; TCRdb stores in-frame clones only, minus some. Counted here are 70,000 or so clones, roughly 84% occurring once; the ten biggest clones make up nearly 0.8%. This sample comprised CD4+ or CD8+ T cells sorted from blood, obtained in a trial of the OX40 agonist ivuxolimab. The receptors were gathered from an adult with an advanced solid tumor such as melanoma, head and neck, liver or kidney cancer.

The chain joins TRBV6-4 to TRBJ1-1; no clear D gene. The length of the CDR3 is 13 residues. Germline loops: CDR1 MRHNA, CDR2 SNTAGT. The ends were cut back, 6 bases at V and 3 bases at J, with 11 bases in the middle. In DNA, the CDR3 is TGTGCCAGCAGCCTGTCCCTGGACACTGAAGCTTTCTTT. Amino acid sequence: CASSLSLDTEAFF.

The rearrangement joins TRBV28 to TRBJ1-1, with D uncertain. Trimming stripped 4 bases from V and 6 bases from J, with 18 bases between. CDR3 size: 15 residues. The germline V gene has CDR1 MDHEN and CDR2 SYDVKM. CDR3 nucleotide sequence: TGTGCCAGCAGTTCCTGGAGGATTGGCAACGCTGAAGCTTTCTTT. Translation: CASSSWRIGNAEAFF. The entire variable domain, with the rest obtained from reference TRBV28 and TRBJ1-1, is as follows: DVKVTQSSRYLVKRTGEKVFLECVQDMDHENMFWYRQDPGLGLRLIYFSYDVKMKEKGDIPEGYSVSREKKERFSLILESASTNQTSMYLCASSSWRIGNAEAFFGQGTRLTVV.

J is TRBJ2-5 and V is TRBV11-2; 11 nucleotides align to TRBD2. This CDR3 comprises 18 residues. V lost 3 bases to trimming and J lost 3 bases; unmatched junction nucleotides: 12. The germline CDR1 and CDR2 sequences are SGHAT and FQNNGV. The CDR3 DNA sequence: TGTGCCAGCAGCTTCCCCAGTCCCTTACTAGCGGGAGAAGAGACCCAGTACTTC. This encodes CASSFPSPLLAGEETQYF.

CDR3 nucleotide sequence: TGTGCCAGCAGCTCGCTGACCGGGACGGCGAGCTCCTACGAGCAGTACTTC. Its translation: CASSSLTGTASSYEQYF. The chain has TRBV14 and TRBJ2-7, with D perhaps assigned TRBD1 or TRBD2 (5 bases each). The CDR3 sequence is 17 residues long. V was cut by 5 bases and J by 0 bases, with 20 bases left in between. The germline V gene encodes CDR1 SGHDN and CDR2 FVKESK.

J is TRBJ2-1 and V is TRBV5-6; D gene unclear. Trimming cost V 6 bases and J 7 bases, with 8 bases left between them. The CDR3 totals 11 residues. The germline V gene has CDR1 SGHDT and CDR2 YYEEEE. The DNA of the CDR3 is TGTGCCAGCACCGTTCAGAATGAGCAGTTCTTC. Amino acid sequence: CASTVQNEQFF.

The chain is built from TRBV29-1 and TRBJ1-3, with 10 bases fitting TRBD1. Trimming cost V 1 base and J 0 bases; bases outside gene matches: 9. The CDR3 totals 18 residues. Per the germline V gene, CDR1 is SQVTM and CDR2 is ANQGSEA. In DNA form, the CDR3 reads TGCAGCGTTGAAGGGGACAGGGGAGGTTCCCTCTCTGGAAACACCATATATTTT. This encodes CSVEGDRGGSLSGNTIYF.

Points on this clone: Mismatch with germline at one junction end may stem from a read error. CDR3 amino acids: CASRKIMNAGELFF. CDR3 DNA: TGTGCCAGCAGGAAGATCATGAACGCCGGGGAGCTGTTTTTT. This chain joins TRBV7-8 and TRBJ2-2; the D is unclear. This CDR3 comprises 14 residues. The V gene's germline CDR1 is SGHVS and CDR2 FQNEAQ.

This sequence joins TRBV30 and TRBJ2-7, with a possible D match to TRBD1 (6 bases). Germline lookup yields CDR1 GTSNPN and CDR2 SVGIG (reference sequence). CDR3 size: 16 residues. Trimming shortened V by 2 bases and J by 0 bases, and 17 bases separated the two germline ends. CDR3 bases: TGTGCCTGGAGTTCCCCGAGGACAGCCTTCTCCTACGAGCAGTACTTC. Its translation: CAWSSPRTAFSYEQYF. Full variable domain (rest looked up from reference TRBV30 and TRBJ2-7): SQTIHQWPATLVQPVGSPLSLECTVEGTSNPNLYWYRQAAGRGLQLLFYSVGIGQISSEVPQNLSASRPQDRQFILSSKKLLLSDSGFYLCAWSSPRTAFSYEQYFGPGTRLTVT.

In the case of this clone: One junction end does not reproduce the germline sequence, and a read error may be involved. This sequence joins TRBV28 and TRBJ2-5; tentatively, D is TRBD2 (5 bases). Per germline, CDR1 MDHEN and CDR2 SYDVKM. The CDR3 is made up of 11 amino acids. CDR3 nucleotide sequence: TGTGCCAGCACCCAACTAGAGGCCCAGTACTTC. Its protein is CASTQLEAQYF.

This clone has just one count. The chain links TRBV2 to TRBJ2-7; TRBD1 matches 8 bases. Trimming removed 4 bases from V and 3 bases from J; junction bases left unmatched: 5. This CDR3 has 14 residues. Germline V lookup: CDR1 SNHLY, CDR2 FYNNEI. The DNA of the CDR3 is TGTGCCAGCAGTGGAGACAGGGGTCGCTACGAGCAGTACTTC. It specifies CASSGDRGRYEQYF.

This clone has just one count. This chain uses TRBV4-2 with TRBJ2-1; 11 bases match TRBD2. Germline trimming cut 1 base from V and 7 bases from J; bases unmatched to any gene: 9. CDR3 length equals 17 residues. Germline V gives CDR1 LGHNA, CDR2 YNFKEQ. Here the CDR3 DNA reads TGTGCCAGCAGCCAAGCAATAGCGGGGGGGCCGGGGAATGAGCAGTTCTTC. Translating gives CASSQAIAGGPGNEQFF.

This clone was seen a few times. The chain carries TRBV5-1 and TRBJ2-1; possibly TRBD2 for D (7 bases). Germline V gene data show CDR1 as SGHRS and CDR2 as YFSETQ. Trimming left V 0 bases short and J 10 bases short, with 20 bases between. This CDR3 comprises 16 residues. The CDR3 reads CASSLEASGGGWEQFF. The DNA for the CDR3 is TGCGCCAGCAGCTTGGAGGCTAGCGGAGGGGGGTGGGAGCAGTTCTTC.

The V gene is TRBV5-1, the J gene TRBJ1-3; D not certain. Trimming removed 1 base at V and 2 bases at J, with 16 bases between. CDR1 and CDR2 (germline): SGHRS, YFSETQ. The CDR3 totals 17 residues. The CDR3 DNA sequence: TGCGCCAGCAGCTTGTCTCGTACCGGGTCGGCTGGAAACACCATATATTTT. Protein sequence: CASSLSRTGSAGNTIYF.

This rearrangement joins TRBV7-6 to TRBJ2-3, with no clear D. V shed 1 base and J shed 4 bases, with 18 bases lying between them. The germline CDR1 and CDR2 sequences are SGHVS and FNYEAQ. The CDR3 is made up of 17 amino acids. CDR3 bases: TGTGCCAGCAGCTTAGTTTGGCCCGGATCGAGGTCAGATACGCAGTATTTT. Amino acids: CASSLVWPGSRSDTQYF.

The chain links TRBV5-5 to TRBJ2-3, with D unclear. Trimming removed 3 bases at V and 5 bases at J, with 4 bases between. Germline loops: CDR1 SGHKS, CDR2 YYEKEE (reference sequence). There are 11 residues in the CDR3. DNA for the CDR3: TGTGCCAGCAGCTCGGGAGATACGCAGTATTTT. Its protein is CASSSGDTQYF.

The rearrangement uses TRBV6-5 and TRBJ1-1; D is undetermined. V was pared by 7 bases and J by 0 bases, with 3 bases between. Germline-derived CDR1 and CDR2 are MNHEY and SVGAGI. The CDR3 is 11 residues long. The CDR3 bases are TGTGCCAGCATCTTGAACACTGAAGCTTTCTTT. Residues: CASILNTEAFF.

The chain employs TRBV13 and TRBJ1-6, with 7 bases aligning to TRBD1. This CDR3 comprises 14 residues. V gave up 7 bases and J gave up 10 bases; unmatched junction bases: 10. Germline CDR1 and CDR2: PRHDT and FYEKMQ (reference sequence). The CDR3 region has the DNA TGTGCCAGCAACCACAGGGGAGGGTTATCACCCCTCCACTTT. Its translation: CASNHRGGLSPLHF.

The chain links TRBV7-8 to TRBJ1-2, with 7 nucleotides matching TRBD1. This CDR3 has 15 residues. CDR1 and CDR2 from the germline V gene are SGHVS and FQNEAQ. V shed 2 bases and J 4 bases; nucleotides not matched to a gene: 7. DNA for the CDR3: TGTGCCAGCAGCTTACAAGGGGGCGCCGTCTATGGCTACACCTTC. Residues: CASSLQGGAVYGYTF.

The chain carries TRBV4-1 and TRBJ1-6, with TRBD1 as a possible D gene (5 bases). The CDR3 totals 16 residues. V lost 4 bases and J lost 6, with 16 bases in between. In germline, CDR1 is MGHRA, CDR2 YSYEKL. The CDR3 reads CASSPQLGAINSPLHF. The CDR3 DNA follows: TGCGCCAGCAGCCCCCAACTTGGGGCCATTAATTCACCCCTCCACTTT.

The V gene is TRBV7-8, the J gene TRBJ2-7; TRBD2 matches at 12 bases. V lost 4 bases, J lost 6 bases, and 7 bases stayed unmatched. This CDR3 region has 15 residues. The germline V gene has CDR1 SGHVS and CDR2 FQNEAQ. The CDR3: CASSYRTSGAGEQYF. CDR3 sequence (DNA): TGTGCCAGCAGCTACAGGACTAGCGGGGCCGGCGAGCAGTACTTC.

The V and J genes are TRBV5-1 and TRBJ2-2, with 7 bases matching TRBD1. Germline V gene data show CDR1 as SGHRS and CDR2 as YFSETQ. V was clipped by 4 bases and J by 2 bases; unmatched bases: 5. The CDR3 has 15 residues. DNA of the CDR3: TGCGCCAGCAGCCAGTCAGGGGGAAACACCGGGGAGCTGTTTTTT. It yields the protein CASSQSGGNTGELFF.

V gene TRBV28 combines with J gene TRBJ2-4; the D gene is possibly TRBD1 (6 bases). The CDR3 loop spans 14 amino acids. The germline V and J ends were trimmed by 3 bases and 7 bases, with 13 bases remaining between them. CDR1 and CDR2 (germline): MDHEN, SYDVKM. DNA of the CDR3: TGTGCCAGCAGTTTGAACAGGGCCCCGAACATTCAGTACTTC. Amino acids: CASSLNRAPNIQYF.

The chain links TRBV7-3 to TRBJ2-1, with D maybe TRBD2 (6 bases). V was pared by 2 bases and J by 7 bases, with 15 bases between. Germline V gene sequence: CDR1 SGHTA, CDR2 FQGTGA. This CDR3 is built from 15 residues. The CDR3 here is CASSLDTGVVNEQFF. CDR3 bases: TGTGCCAGCAGCTTAGATACGGGAGTGGTAAATGAGCAGTTCTTC.

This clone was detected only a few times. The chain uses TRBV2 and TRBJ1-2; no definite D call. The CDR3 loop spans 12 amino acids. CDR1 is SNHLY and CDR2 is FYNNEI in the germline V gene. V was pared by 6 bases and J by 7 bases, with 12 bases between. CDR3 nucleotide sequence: TGTGCCAGCAGAGATCTCAGGTCTGGCTACACCTTC. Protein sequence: CASRDLRSGYTF.

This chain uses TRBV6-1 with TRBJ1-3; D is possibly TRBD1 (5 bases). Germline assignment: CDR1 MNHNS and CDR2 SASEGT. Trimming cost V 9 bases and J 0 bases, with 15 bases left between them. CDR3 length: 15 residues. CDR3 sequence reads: CASRPEGSSGNTIYF. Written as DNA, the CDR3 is TGTGCCAGTAGGCCCGAGGGGTCCTCTGGAAACACCATATATTTT.

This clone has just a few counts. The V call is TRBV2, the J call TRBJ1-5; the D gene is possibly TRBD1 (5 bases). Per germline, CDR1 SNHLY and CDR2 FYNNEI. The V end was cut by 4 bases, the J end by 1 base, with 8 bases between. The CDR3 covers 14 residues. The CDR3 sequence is CASSVGHSNQPQHF. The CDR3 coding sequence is TGTGCCAGCAGTGTCGGACACAGCAATCAGCCCCAGCATTTT.

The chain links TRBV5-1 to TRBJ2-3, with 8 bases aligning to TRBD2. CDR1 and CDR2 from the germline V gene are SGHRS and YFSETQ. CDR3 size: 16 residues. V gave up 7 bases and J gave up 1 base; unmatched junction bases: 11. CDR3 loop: CASSQNAGGGTDTQYF. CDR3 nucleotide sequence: TGCGCCAGCTCACAAAACGCCGGGGGGGGCACAGATACGCAGTATTTT.

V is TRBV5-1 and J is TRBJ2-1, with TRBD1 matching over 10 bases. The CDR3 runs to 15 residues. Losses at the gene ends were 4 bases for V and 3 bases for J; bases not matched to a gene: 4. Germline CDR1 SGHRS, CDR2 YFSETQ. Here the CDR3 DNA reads TGCGCCAGCAGCGTGACAGGGGGCCGCTACAATGAGCAGTTCTTC. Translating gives CASSVTGGRYNEQFF.